The 2 T cell receptor beta chains below come from one sample, sequenced in a study of cytomegalovirus exposure and HLA in healthy donors. The protocol was immunoSEQ multiplex PCR, while the TCRdb copy is restricted to in-frame clones and leaves out a portion. The data show 150,000 to 250,000 clones, 84% seen once. What was sequenced was PBMCs. Receptors were obtained from a woman between 25 and 40 years old in good health and CMV-seropositive.

This rearrangement joins TRBV11-2 to TRBJ2-1, with D tentatively TRBD2 (5 bases). Between the trimmed V and J ends, which lost 0 bases and 4 bases, there was a span of 10 bases. Germline CDR1 SGHAT, CDR2 FQNNGV. The CDR3 runs to 15 residues. The CDR3 DNA sequence: TGTGCCAGCAGCTTAGATCAAGAGGGATACAATGAGCAGTTCTTC. Protein sequence: CASSLDQEGYNEQFF.

The V call is TRBV5-1, the J call TRBJ2-1; D might be TRBD1 (5 bases). Germline V lookup: CDR1 SGHRS, CDR2 YFSETQ. V was clipped by 2 bases and J by 9 bases, with 9 bases between them. The CDR3 runs 12 residues. This CDR3 is CASSLHRGEQFF. In nucleotides, the CDR3 is TGCGCCAGCAGCTTACATAGGGGTGAGCAGTTCTTC.